What follows are 30 T cell receptor beta chains derived from one specimen sequenced in a study of vaccination effects on CD4 cells after COVID-19. Before sequencing took place, the ViraFEST assay used viral peptide pools to expand antigen-specific CD4+ T cells. Once cultured for 10 to 11 days, the cells underwent separation to obtain CD4+ T cells. This individual contracted SARS-CoV-2 between March and December 2020, as verified by PCR. Assay: immunoSEQ multiplex PCR; the TCRdb copy retains only in-frame clones and omits some. Among 42,000 or so clones listed, roughly 70% were seen once. The antigens these receptors bind are not known. Sequenced material: CD4+ T cells from PBMCs cultured with a peptide pool, taken before COVID-19 vaccination. The receptors were sampled from a human donor who had a prior SARS-CoV-2 infection.

The V call is TRBV5-1, the J call TRBJ2-3; D perhaps matches TRBD2 (6 bases). V lost 0 bases to trimming and J lost 8 bases, with 22 bases between them. This CDR3 comprises 17 residues. Germline lookup yields CDR1 SGHRS and CDR2 YFSETQ. The DNA of the CDR3 is TGCGCCAGCAGCTTGGGACTAGGAAGTTCTAGGGATGCTACGCAGTATTTT. This codes for CASSLGLGSSRDATQYF.

The rearrangement links TRBV30 to TRBJ1-2; D is unresolved. The CDR3 is 13 residues long. The germline V gene encodes CDR1 GTSNPN and CDR2 SVGIG (reference sequence). The ends were cut back, 4 bases at V and 1 base at J, with 10 bases in the middle. The CDR3 loop is CAWTLLVNYGYTF. CDR3 nucleotides: TGTGCCTGGACATTATTGGTTAACTATGGCTACACCTTC.

Points on this clone: One end of the junction is discordant with germline, which a read error may explain. The chain couples TRBV11-3 to TRBJ2-7, with D uncertain. The CDR3 is 14 residues long. The germline gives CDR1 SGHNT, CDR2 YENEEA. CDR3 sequence: CASSFNHQSFEQYF. DNA of the CDR3: TGTGCCAGCAGCTTTAATCACCAATCCTTCGAGCAGTACTTC.

This sequence joins TRBV13 and TRBJ2-7, with TRBD2 matching over 16 bases. Trimming took 4 bases from V and 8 from J; bases not matched to a gene: 8. The CDR3 sequence is 16 residues long. The germline CDR1 and CDR2 sequences are PRHDT and FYEKMQ (reference sequence). CDR3 amino acids: CASSSGGLAGGLQQYF. The CDR3 nucleotides read TGTGCCAGCAGCTCGGGGGGACTAGCGGGGGGGCTTCAGCAGTACTTC.

The chain uses TRBV5-1 and TRBJ2-5; tentatively, D is TRBD1 or TRBD2 (5 bases each). V lost 5 bases to trimming and J lost 1 base, with 12 bases between them. Germline CDR1 and CDR2: SGHRS and YFSETQ. CDR3 length: 14 amino acids. CDR3 DNA sequence: TGCGCCAGCAGAATGGCCGGGACCCAAGAGACCCAGTACTTC. Translation gives CASRMAGTQETQYF. Combining the CDR3 with reference TRBV5-1 and TRBJ2-5 gives the whole variable domain KAGVTQTPRYLIKTRGQQVTLSCSPISGHRSVSWYQQTPGQGLQFLFEYFSETQRNKGNFPGRFSGRQFSNSRSEMNVSTLELGDSALYLCASRMAGTQETQYFGPGTRLLVL.

The gene calls are TRBV24-1 and TRBJ2-3, with 10 nucleotides matching TRBD2. This CDR3 contains 19 residues. V shed 0 bases, J shed 4 bases, and the junction held 12 bases outside the gene matches. The V gene's germline CDR1 is KGHDR and CDR2 SFDVKD. The DNA for the CDR3 is TGTGCCACCAGTGATTTGAGGGGTAAGAGCGGGAGGGCCCCAGATACGCAGTATTTT. Protein product: CATSDLRGKSGRAPDTQYF.

The CDR3: CATSPHPGQGATDTQYF. The CDR3 nucleotides read TGTGCCACCAGTCCCCACCCGGGACAGGGGGCAACAGATACGCAGTATTTT. This chain uses TRBV24-1 with TRBJ2-3; TRBD1 matches 12 bases. V was clipped by 6 bases and J by 3 bases; unmatched bases: 9. The CDR3 is made up of 17 amino acids. Germline loops: CDR1 KGHDR, CDR2 SFDVKD.

V and J are TRBV18 and TRBJ2-7; no clear D gene. Trimming cost V 2 bases and J 2 bases, with 10 bases left between them. This CDR3 spans 14 amino acids. Germline CDR1 and CDR2: KGHSH and LQKENI. CDR3: CASSPSRFPYEQYF. In DNA, the CDR3 is TGTGCCAGCTCACCAAGTAGGTTCCCCTACGAGCAGTACTTC.

This clone was counted between two and nine times. The rearrangement uses TRBV7-9 and TRBJ2-3, with 7 bases identical to TRBD2. V was clipped by 1 base and J by 2 bases; unmatched bases: 9. The CDR3 has 17 residues. In germline, CDR1 is SEHNR, CDR2 FQNEAQ (reference sequence). CDR3 sequence: CASSLGFAGALTDTQYF. The CDR3 DNA sequence: TGTGCCAGCAGCTTAGGATTTGCGGGAGCGCTCACAGATACGCAGTATTTT.

The genes are TRBV25-1 and TRBJ2-7; 9 nucleotides align to TRBD1. V was pared by 5 bases and J by 6 bases, with 11 bases of the junction left unmatched. CDR1 is MGHDK and CDR2 is SYGVNS in the germline V gene. The CDR3 covers 15 residues. The CDR3 reads CASSITGTGYREQYF. In nucleotides, the CDR3 is TGTGCCAGCAGTATCACCGGGACAGGGTATCGCGAGCAGTACTTC.

The CDR3 DNA follows: TGCGCCAGCAGCCATCGCTTAGTGGGGGGCACAGATACGCAGTATTTT. Translating gives CASSHRLVGGTDTQYF. The J gene is TRBJ2-3, the V gene TRBV5-1, with D tentatively TRBD1 or TRBD2 (5 bases each). Trimming took 4 bases from V and 1 from J, leaving 16 bases between them. Germline CDR1 is SGHRS and CDR2 is YFSETQ. CDR3 length: 16 residues. Full variable domain (missing parts from reference TRBV5-1 and TRBJ2-3): KAGVTQTPRYLIKTRGQQVTLSCSPISGHRSVSWYQQTPGQGLQFLFEYFSETQRNKGNFPGRFSGRQFSNSRSEMNVSTLELGDSALYLCASSHRLVGGTDTQYFGPGTRLTVL.

The chain recombines TRBV5-5 with TRBJ2-7; D may be TRBD1 (7 bases). From germline, CDR1 is SGHKS and CDR2 YYEKEE (reference sequence). V was cut by 4 bases and J by 4 bases, with 21 bases left in between. CDR3 length: 16 amino acids. DNA for the CDR3: TGTGCCAGCAGCGTGGCCCCATTGACAGGGAGGTACGAGCAGTACTTC. This sequence encodes CASSVAPLTGRYEQYF.

This chain joins TRBV11-2 and TRBJ2-2; 8 nucleotides agree with TRBD1. This CDR3 has 15 amino acids. With 5 bases clipped from V and 1 base from J, the junction kept 3 bases outside the gene matches. CDR1 SGHAT and CDR2 FQNNGV come from the germline V gene. Here the CDR3 DNA reads TGTGCCAGCAGCGAAGACAGGGGGAACACCGGGGAGCTGTTTTTT. Its protein is CASSEDRGNTGELFF.

J is TRBJ2-7 and V is TRBV6-5; D is possibly TRBD1 or TRBD2 (5 bases each). V dropped 6 bases and J dropped 0 bases, with 12 bases sitting between them. Germline-derived CDR1 and CDR2 are MNHEY and SVGAGI. CDR3 size: 14 residues. The CDR3 is CASSRDAGSYEQYF. For the CDR3, the DNA is TGTGCCAGCAGCCGGGACGCGGGCTCCTACGAGCAGTACTTC.

The chain couples TRBV27 to TRBJ2-7; 7 nucleotides align to TRBD1. After removal of 5 bases from V and 11 bases from J, the junction contained 6 bases not matched to a gene. This CDR3 region has 11 residues. Germline CDR1 is MNHEY and CDR2 is SMNVEV (reference sequence). CDR3 amino acids: CASSAGGQEYF. CDR3 DNA: TGTGCCAGCAGTGCAGGGGGTCAGGAGTACTTC.

V and J are TRBV28 and TRBJ2-1; a possible D gene is TRBD1 (6 bases). The CDR3 sequence is 13 residues long. Germline CDR1 is MDHEN and CDR2 is SYDVKM. V was trimmed by 3 bases and J by 13 bases, leaving 16 bases between them. Here the CDR3 reads CASSFIPRDKQFF. As DNA, the CDR3 is TGTGCCAGCAGTTTTATACCCCGGGACAAACAGTTCTTC. Using reference TRBV28 and TRBJ2-1 for the parts outside the CDR3, the full variable domain is DVKVTQSSRYLVKRTGEKVFLECVQDMDHENMFWYRQDPGLGLRLIYFSYDVKMKEKGDIPEGYSVSREKKERFSLILESASTNQTSMYLCASSFIPRDKQFFGPGTRLTVL.

V gene TRBV9 combines with J gene TRBJ2-2, with TRBD2 matching 10 bases. CDR1 and CDR2 (germline): SGDLS, YYNGEE. Germline trimming cut 2 bases from V and 9 bases from J; bases unmatched to any gene: 10. This CDR3 comprises 16 residues. The CDR3 is CASSVALAGAPRELFF. CDR3 DNA sequence: TGTGCCAGCAGCGTCGCTCTAGCGGGGGCCCCTCGGGAGCTGTTTTTT. The entire variable domain, with the rest obtained from reference TRBV9 and TRBJ2-2, is as follows: DSGVTQTPKHLITATGQRVTLRCSPRSGDLSVYWYQQSLDQGLQFLIQYYNGEERAKGNILERFSAQQFPDLHSELNLSSLELGDSALYFCASSVALAGAPRELFFGEGSRLTVL.

This clone was found a few times. The gene calls are TRBV19 and TRBJ1-5; 9 positions agree with TRBD1. Trimming at V came to 2 bases and at J to 2 bases, leaving 4 bases not matched to a gene. Looked up from germline, CDR1 is LNHDA and CDR2 is SQIVND (reference sequence). The CDR3 runs 16 residues. The CDR3 here is CASSIPGQGGNQPQHF. Here the CDR3 DNA reads TGTGCCAGTAGTATACCGGGACAGGGAGGCAATCAGCCCCAGCATTTT.

The genes are TRBV9 and TRBJ2-2, with 7 positions matching TRBD2. V shed 4 bases, J shed 5 bases, and the junction held 5 bases outside the gene matches. CDR3 length: 14 residues. Germline V gives CDR1 SGDLS, CDR2 YYNGEE. CDR3 sequence: CASSWDYLTGELFF. In DNA form, the CDR3 reads TGTGCCAGCAGCTGGGACTATCTTACCGGGGAGCTGTTTTTT. The full variable domain, its missing parts supplied by reference TRBV9 and TRBJ2-2, is DSGVTQTPKHLITATGQRVTLRCSPRSGDLSVYWYQQSLDQGLQFLIQYYNGEERAKGNILERFSAQQFPDLHSELNLSSLELGDSALYFCASSWDYLTGELFFGEGSRLTVL.

This chain uses TRBV19 with TRBJ1-1, with 10 bases lining up with TRBD1. The germline V gene encodes CDR1 LNHDA and CDR2 SQIVND (reference sequence). CDR3 length: 14 residues. The ends lost 9 bases at V and 4 bases at J; junction bases unmatched: 8. The CDR3 protein is CASCDRDRGTEAFF. CDR3 DNA: TGTGCCAGCTGTGACCGGGACAGGGGCACTGAAGCTTTCTTT.

The V call is TRBV7-2, the J call TRBJ2-5; D is possibly TRBD1 (7 bases). Germline V gene sequence: CDR1 SGHTA, CDR2 FQGNSA. The CDR3 sequence is 14 residues long. V lost 5 bases to trimming and J lost 5 bases, with 15 bases between them. The CDR3 spells CASSPQGGWETQYF. CDR3 sequence (DNA): TGTGCCAGCAGCCCCCAGGGGGGTTGGGAGACCCAGTACTTC.

The chain recombines TRBV6-2 or TRBV6-3 with TRBJ2-1; D may match TRBD1 or TRBD2 (5 bases each). CDR3 size: 14 residues. The germline gives CDR1 MNHEY, CDR2 SVGEGT. V lost 0 bases and J lost 12, with 15 bases in between. CDR3 sequence (DNA): TGTGCCAGCAGTTACTCGATGACGGGGCCGGTGCAGTTCTTC. Amino acid sequence: CASSYSMTGPVQFF.

This sequence joins TRBV5-4 and TRBJ2-1; D unresolved. CDR3 length: 13 residues. CDR1 SGHNT and CDR2 YYREEE come from the germline V gene (reference sequence). Trimming stripped 5 bases from V and 3 bases from J, with 9 bases between. The CDR3 sequence is CASSKTGYNEQFF. In DNA, the CDR3 is TGTGCCAGCAGTAAAACGGGCTACAATGAGCAGTTCTTC.

The rearrangement uses TRBV5-1 and TRBJ2-5; 7 bases fit TRBD1. Germline-derived CDR1 and CDR2 are SGHRS and YFSETQ. The CDR3 length is 16 residues. V gave up 4 bases and J gave up 1 base; unmatched junction bases: 10. The CDR3 nucleotides read TGCGCCAGCAGCCGATTAACCACAGGGGCCCAAGAGACCCAGTACTTC. Translation gives CASSRLTTGAQETQYF.

The chain recombines TRBV5-8 with TRBJ2-1; weak D call: TRBD2 (6 bases). Trimming removed 5 bases at V and 2 bases at J, with 8 bases between. The CDR3 is made up of 13 amino acids. Germline V gene sequence: CDR1 SGHTS, CDR2 YDEGEE. CDR3 DNA: TGTGCCAGCAGTCGGGGGACCTACAATGAGCAGTTCTTC. Translating gives CASSRGTYNEQFF.

The rearrangement joins TRBV20-1 to TRBJ2-5; no definite D call. There are 11 residues in the CDR3. The V gene lost 4 bases and the J gene lost 7 bases, with 10 bases spanning the gap. Germline CDR1 DFQATT, CDR2 SNEGSKA (reference sequence). The CDR3 loop is CSAKDRVTQYF. CDR3 nucleotides: TGCAGTGCTAAGGATAGGGTGACCCAGTACTTC.

In DNA, the CDR3 is TGTGCCAGCAGTGAAGTCTCAGATACGCAGTATTTT. This sequence encodes CASSEVSDTQYF. This chain connects TRBV6-1 to TRBJ2-3; no clear D. This CDR3 region has 12 residues. The V gene lost 1 base and the J gene lost 4 bases, with 3 bases spanning the gap. From germline, CDR1 is MNHNS and CDR2 SASEGT.

This clone was seen only a few times. The chain links TRBV5-6 to TRBJ2-1; D is unclear. The CDR3 is made up of 13 amino acids. Trimming removed 0 bases at V and 3 bases at J, with 4 bases between. Germline loops: CDR1 SGHDT, CDR2 YYEEEE. CDR3 sequence (DNA): TGTGCCAGCAGCTTGGACTACTACAATGAGCAGTTCTTC. Protein product: CASSLDYYNEQFF.

The genes are TRBV5-1 and TRBJ2-3, with 11 bases that match TRBD2. The CDR3 covers 17 residues. The germline V gene encodes CDR1 SGHRS and CDR2 YFSETQ. The ends lost 0 bases at V and 3 bases at J; junction bases unmatched: 6. In nucleotides, the CDR3 is TGCGCCAGCAGCTTGGCCCGCTCTAGCGGGGGGACAGATACGCAGTATTTT. Residues: CASSLARSSGGTDTQYF. The full variable domain, with the rest looked up from reference TRBV5-1 and TRBJ2-3, is KAGVTQTPRYLIKTRGQQVTLSCSPISGHRSVSWYQQTPGQGLQFLFEYFSETQRNKGNFPGRFSGRQFSNSRSEMNVSTLELGDSALYLCASSLARSSGGTDTQYFGPGTRLTVL.

V is TRBV18 and J is TRBJ1-2; weak D call: TRBD1 (5 bases). The CDR3 length is 14 residues. V was cut by 6 bases and J by 6 bases, with 17 bases left in between. CDR1 is KGHSH, CDR2 LQKENI, per germline. The chain's CDR3 is CASSPTVGENGYTF. CDR3 coding DNA: TGTGCCAGCTCTCCAACAGTGGGGGAAAATGGCTACACCTTC.